The 10 T cell receptor beta chains given below trace back to one sample, sequenced in a study of T cell responses to AZD1222 COVID-19 vaccine. TCRdb's copy holds only in-frame clones and misses some; the assay was immunoSEQ multiplex PCR. Seen here are about 110,000 clones, 80% to 95% observed once, and the top ten hold approximately 9.3%. Sequencing was performed on peripheral blood, taken 28 days after the second AZD1222 dose. All receptors derive from an adult who received the AZD1222 COVID-19 vaccine.

V usage is TRBV3-1 (or the pseudogene TRBV3-2) and J usage is TRBJ2-7; D is uncertain. The germline V gene has CDR1 LGHDT and CDR2 YNNKEL (reference sequence). The CDR3 is made up of 12 amino acids. V shed 4 bases and J shed 5 bases, with 9 bases lying between them. The CDR3 region has the DNA TGTGCCAGCAGCCGGGGTTGGCACGAGCAGTACTTC. Amino acids: CASSRGWHEQYF.

The rearrangement joins TRBV3-1 (or the pseudogene TRBV3-2) to TRBJ2-7; 7 bases are a match to TRBD1. The CDR3 runs 13 residues. J was trimmed by 5 bases and V by 5 bases; bases with no gene match: 6. In germline, CDR1 is LGHDT, CDR2 YNNKEL (reference sequence). CDR3 amino acids: CASSYDRVHEQYF. Here the CDR3 DNA reads TGTGCCAGCAGCTACGACAGGGTCCACGAGCAGTACTTC.

The chain couples TRBV9 to TRBJ2-1, with 7 bases aligning to TRBD2. The V gene's germline CDR1 is SGDLS and CDR2 YYNGEE. After removal of 0 bases from V and 9 bases from J, the junction contained 9 bases not matched to a gene. The CDR3 loop spans 15 amino acids. CDR3 sequence: CASSVGLGREREQFF. In DNA form, the CDR3 reads TGTGCCAGCAGCGTAGGACTTGGGAGGGAGCGTGAGCAGTTCTTC.

The chain joins TRBV14 to TRBJ2-1, with 12 bases fitting TRBD2. The CDR3 totals 15 residues. CDR1 and CDR2 from the germline V gene are SGHDN and FVKESK. The V segment lost 3 bases and the J segment 4 bases; nucleotides outside the gene matches: 1. This CDR3 reads CASSHGLAGYNEQFF. The CDR3 region has the DNA TGTGCCAGCAGCCACGGACTAGCGGGATACAATGAGCAGTTCTTC.

In nucleotides, the CDR3 is TGTGCCAGCAGTTTCGGGGGACAGGGGACCCTCGAGCAGTACTTC. Translating gives CASSFGGQGTLEQYF. The rearrangement joins TRBV28 to TRBJ2-7; 10 bases match TRBD1. CDR1 is MDHEN, CDR2 SYDVKM, per germline. V dropped 3 bases and J dropped 6; count of bases not matched to a gene: 8. This CDR3 has 15 amino acids.

The rearrangement uses TRBV4-3 and TRBJ1-4; 11 nucleotides line up with TRBD1. The CDR3 covers 16 residues. Unmatched junction bases numbered 7, after V lost 3 bases and J lost 7 bases. The germline V gene encodes CDR1 LGHNA and CDR2 YSLEER. CDR3 DNA: TGCGCCAGCAGCCAGTCCGGGACAGGGGGAGGTGAAAAACTGTTTTTT. Its protein product is CASSQSGTGGGEKLFF.

The CDR3 loop is CASSYSIGFETQYF. Here the CDR3 DNA reads TGTGCCAGCAGTTACTCGATTGGGTTTGAGACCCAGTACTTC. The V and J genes are TRBV6-5 and TRBJ2-5, with D unclear. V was trimmed by 0 bases and J by 5 bases, leaving 10 bases between them. The CDR3 length is 14 residues. Germline V CDR1 and CDR2: MNHEY, SVGAGI.

This clone turned up a few times. The genes are TRBV20-1 and TRBJ2-3; 12 bases agree with TRBD2. Looked up from germline, CDR1 is DFQATT and CDR2 is SNEGSKA (reference sequence). The CDR3 has 16 amino acids. With V trimmed by 3 bases and J by 0 bases, 4 bases remained unmatched. The chain's CDR3 is CSASRLAGDSTDTQYF. CDR3 sequence (DNA): TGCAGTGCTAGTAGACTAGCGGGAGATAGCACAGATACGCAGTATTTT.

This chain links TRBV13 with TRBJ2-6; D may be TRBD1 (5 bases). In germline, CDR1 is PRHDT, CDR2 FYEKMQ (reference sequence). CDR3 size: 15 residues. V lost 5 bases and J lost 1, with 9 bases in between. The CDR3 region has the DNA TGTGCCAGCAGCCTGGGGCAATCTGGGGCCAACGTCCTGACTTTC. As protein: CASSLGQSGANVLTF.

The chain uses TRBV28 and TRBJ1-2; 7 nucleotides match TRBD1. Trimming cost V 5 bases and J 4 bases; bases outside gene matches: 4. The CDR3 runs to 13 residues. Germline lookup yields CDR1 MDHEN and CDR2 SYDVKM. CDR3 DNA: TGTGCCAGCAGTCAGGGGGACAGCTATGGCTACACCTTC. Amino acids: CASSQGDSYGYTF.